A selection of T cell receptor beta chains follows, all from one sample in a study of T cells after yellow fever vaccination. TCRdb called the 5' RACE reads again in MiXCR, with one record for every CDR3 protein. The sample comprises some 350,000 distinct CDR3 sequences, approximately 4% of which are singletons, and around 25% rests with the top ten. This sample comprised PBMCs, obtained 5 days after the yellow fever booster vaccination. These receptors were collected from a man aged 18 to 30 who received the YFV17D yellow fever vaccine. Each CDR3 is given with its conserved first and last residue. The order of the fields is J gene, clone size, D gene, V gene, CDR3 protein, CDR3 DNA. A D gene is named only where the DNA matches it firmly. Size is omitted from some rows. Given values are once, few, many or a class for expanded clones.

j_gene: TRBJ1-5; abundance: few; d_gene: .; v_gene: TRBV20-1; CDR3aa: CSARDSPVRPQHF; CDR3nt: TGCAGTGCTAGAGATTCCCCCGTTAGGCCCCAGCATTTT
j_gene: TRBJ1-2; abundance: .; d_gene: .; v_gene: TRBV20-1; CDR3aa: CSASGGLQNGYTF; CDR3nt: TGCAGTGCTAGCGGGGGGCTGCAGAATGGCTACACCTTC
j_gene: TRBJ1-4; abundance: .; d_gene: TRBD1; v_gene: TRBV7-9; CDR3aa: CASRGDRGDEKLFF; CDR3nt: TGTGCCAGCAGGGGAGACAGGGGTGATGAAAAACTGTTTTTT
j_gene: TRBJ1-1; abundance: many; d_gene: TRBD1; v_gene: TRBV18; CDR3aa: CASSPRDSPGGTEAFF; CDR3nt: TGTGCCAGCTCACCACGGGACAGCCCAGGGGGCACTGAAGCTTTCTTT
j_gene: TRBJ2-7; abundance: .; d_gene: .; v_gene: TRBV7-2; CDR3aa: CASSLPGESYEQYF; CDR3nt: TGTGCCAGCAGCTTACCCGGGGAGTCCTACGAGCAGTACTTC
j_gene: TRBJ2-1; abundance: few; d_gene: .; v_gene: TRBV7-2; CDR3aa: CASSLDSPGDNEQFF; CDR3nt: TGTGCCAGCAGCTTGGACTCGCCGGGAGACAATGAGCAGTTCTTC
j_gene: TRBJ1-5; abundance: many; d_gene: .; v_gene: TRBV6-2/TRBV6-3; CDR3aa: CASSPMRGLNQPQHF; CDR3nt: TGTGCCAGCAGCCCGATGCGGGGGTTGAATCAGCCCCAGCATTTT
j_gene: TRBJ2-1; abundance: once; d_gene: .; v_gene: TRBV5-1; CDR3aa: CASSLGCSYNEQFF; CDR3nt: TGCGCCAGCAGCTTGGGGTGCTCCTACAATGAGCAGTTCTTC
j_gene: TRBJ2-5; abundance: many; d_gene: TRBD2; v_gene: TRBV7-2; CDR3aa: CASSSLAGNQETQYF; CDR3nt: TGTGCCAGCAGCTCCCTAGCGGGTAACCAAGAGACCCAGTACTTC
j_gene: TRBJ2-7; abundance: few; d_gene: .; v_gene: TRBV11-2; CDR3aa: CASSPDRLSYEQYF; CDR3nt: TGTGCCAGCAGCCCCGACAGGCTGTCCTACGAGCAGTACTTC
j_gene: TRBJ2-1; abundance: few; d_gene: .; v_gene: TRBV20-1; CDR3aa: CSAIAINEQFF; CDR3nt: TGCAGTGCAATCGCAATCAATGAGCAGTTCTTC
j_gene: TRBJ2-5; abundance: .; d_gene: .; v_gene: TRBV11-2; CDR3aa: CASSVDRTRGETQYF; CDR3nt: TGTGCCAGCAGCGTAGACAGGACCCGAGGGGAGACCCAGTACTTC
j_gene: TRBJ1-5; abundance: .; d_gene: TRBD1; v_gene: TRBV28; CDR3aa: CASSRDRGRNQPQHF; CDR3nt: TGTGCCAGCAGCCGGGACAGGGGGCGTAATCAGCCCCAGCATTTT
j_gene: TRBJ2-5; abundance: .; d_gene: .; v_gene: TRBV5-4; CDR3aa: CASSLRGSETQYF; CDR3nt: TGTGCCAGCAGCTTACGGGGGTCGGAGACCCAGTACTTC
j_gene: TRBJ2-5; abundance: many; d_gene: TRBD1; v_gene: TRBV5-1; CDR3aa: CASSLGPAGTGETQYF; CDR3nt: TGCGCCAGCAGCTTGGGACCAGCCGGGACAGGGGAGACCCAGTACTTC
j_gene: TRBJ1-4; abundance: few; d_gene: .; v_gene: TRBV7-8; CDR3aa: CASSTWGLDEKLFF; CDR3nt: TGTGCCAGCAGCACTTGGGGGTTAGATGAAAAACTGTTTTTT
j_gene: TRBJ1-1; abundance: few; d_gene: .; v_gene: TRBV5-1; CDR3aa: CASSSGRRDTEAFF; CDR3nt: TGCGCCAGCAGCTCGGGTCGAAGGGACACTGAAGCTTTCTTT
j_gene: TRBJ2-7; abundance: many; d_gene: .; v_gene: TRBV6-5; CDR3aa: CASSYVQSLGSLYF; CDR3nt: TGTGCCAGCAGTTACGTCCAGAGTTTAGGCAGCCTTTACTTC
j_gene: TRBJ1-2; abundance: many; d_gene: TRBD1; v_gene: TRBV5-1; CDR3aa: CASSSDRVSGYTF; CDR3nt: TGCGCCAGCAGCTCGGACAGGGTGTCCGGCTACACCTTC
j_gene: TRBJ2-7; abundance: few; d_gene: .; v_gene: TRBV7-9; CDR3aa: CASSSQDGGYEQYF; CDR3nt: TGTGCCAGCAGCTCCCAAGACGGGGGCTACGAGCAGTACTTC
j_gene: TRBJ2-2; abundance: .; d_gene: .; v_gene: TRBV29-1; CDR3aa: CSVSRYRDNLYTGELFF; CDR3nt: TGCAGCGTTTCTCGGTATCGGGACAACCTATACACCGGGGAGCTGTTTTTT
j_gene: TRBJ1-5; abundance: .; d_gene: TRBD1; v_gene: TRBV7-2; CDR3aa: CASSRNRGEQPQHF; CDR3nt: TGTGCCAGCAGCCGAAACAGGGGGGAACAGCCCCAGCATTTT